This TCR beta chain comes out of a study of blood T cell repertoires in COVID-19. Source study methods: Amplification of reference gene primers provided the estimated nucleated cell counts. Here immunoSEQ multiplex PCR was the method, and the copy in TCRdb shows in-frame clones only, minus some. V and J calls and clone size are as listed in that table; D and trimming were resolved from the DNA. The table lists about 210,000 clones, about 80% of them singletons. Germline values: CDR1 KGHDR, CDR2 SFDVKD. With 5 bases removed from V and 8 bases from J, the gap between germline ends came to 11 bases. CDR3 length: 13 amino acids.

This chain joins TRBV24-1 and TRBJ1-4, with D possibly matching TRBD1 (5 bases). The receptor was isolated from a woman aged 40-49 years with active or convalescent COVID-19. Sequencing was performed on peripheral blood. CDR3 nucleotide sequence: TGTGCCACCAGTGGCCAGGGAGGCGAAAAACTGTTTTTT. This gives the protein CATSGQGGEKLFF.